A single sample gave rise to the 21 T cell receptor beta chains below, sequenced in a study of response to subunit inactivated influenza vaccine. TCRdb independently ran MiXCR on the RT-PCR reads; one entry per CDR3 protein. The table includes a few hundred thousand distinct CDR3 sequences, around 22% detected once. The sequenced sample was PBMCs from blood, obtained about 20 months after vaccination. The receptors stem from a man in his fifties or sixties who received an inactivated influenza vaccine.

In this sample, this clonotype turned up a few times. The chain has TRBV5-1 and TRBJ1-2; no reliable D call. The CDR3 contains 13 residues. V was pared by 1 base and J by 8 bases, with 12 bases between. The germline V gene has CDR1 SGHRS and CDR2 YFSETQ. The CDR3 nucleotides read TGCGCCAGCAGCTTGCGACAAGAAGGGGGCTACACCTTC. Residues: CASSLRQEGGYTF.

J is TRBJ2-7 and V is TRBV10-3; maybe TRBD1 (6 bases). The CDR3 extends over 13 amino acids. V dropped 4 bases and J dropped 3 bases, with 10 bases sitting between them. Looked up from germline, CDR1 is ENHRY and CDR2 is SYGVKD. CDR3 bases: TGTGCCATCAGTGGGGGGCCAAACTACGAGCAGTACTTC. It specifies CAISGGPNYEQYF.

This chain uses TRBV15 with TRBJ2-7, with no clear D. CDR1 LNHNV and CDR2 YYDKDF come from the germline V gene (reference sequence). V lost 0 bases and J 0 bases, leaving 6 bases between the germline ends. The CDR3 is 14 amino acids. CDR3 in DNA: TGTGCCACCAGCAGAGATCAGAACTCCTACGAGCAGTACTTC. Its protein is CATSRDQNSYEQYF. Full variable domain (rest looked up from reference TRBV15 and TRBJ2-7): DAMVIQNPRYQVTQFGKPVTLSCSQTLNHNVMYWYQQKSSQAPKLLFHYYDKDFNNEADTPDNFQSRRPNTSFCFLDIRSPGLGDTAMYLCATSRDQNSYEQYFGPGTRLTVT.

This clonotype was counted once. This chain joins TRBV20-1 and TRBJ1-2; D not resolved. V was cut by 4 bases and J by 2 bases, with 11 bases left in between. CDR3 length: 13 residues. Germline lookup yields CDR1 DFQATT and CDR2 SNEGSKA (reference sequence). This CDR3 reads CSAIWTPNYGYTF. The CDR3 DNA follows: TGCAGTGCTATCTGGACGCCAAACTATGGCTACACCTTC.

This clonotype was seen a handful of times. This chain uses TRBV7-2 with TRBJ2-3; possibly TRBD1 for D (5 bases). The CDR3 contains 13 residues. The V end lost 6 bases, the J end lost 6 bases, and 13 bases lay between the germline ends. Germline V gene sequence: CDR1 SGHTA, CDR2 FQGNSA. Here the CDR3 DNA reads TGTGCCAGCAGACCCGCAGGGTGGGATACGCAGTATTTT. Translation gives CASRPAGWDTQYF.

V gene TRBV18 combines with J gene TRBJ1-1; D is possibly TRBD1 (5 bases). From germline, CDR1 is KGHSH and CDR2 LQKENI. V was clipped by 1 base and J by 1 base, with 13 bases between them. The CDR3 has 16 residues. The CDR3 DNA is TGTGCCAGCTCACCACGTCAGGGCTCCTCGAACACTGAAGCTTTCTTT. This encodes CASSPRQGSSNTEAFF.

This clonotype has more than one count but fewer than ten. The chain has TRBV20-1 and TRBJ2-7; D is uncertain. The CDR3 totals 14 residues. Per germline, CDR1 DFQATT and CDR2 SNEGSKA (reference sequence). The V end lost 2 bases, the J end lost 7 bases, and 18 bases lay between the germline ends. For the CDR3, the DNA is TGCAGTGCTAGAATTCATTGGGTCACCCAGGAGCAGTACTTC. Protein: CSARIHWVTQEQYF.

CDR3 nucleotide sequence: TGTGCCAGCAGCTTCTGGGACCTGGAGGAGACCCAGTACTTC. It is translated as CASSFWDLEETQYF. The rearrangement joins TRBV7-9 to TRBJ2-5; D assignment may be TRBD1 or TRBD2 (5 bases each). Germline values: CDR1 SEHNR, CDR2 FQNEAQ (reference sequence). The CDR3 is 14 residues long. V was cut by 3 bases and J by 5 bases, with 13 bases left in between.

The sample holds a few counts of this clonotype. The V gene is TRBV12-3 or TRBV12-4, the J gene TRBJ1-2; 9 bases are shared with TRBD1. This CDR3 spans 15 amino acids. J gave up 7 bases and V 6 bases, and 12 bases lay outside the gene matches. The CDR3 here is CASRAGTGSFRGYTF. The CDR3 region has the DNA TGTGCCAGCAGGGCCGGGACAGGGTCCTTTCGTGGCTACACCTTC.

This clonotype was found a few times. The chain has TRBV4-3 and TRBJ2-3; 10 bases match TRBD1. The CDR3 has 16 amino acids. V trimming: 2 bases; J trimming: 1 base; junction bases outside the gene matches: 3. CDR1 and CDR2 from the germline V gene are LGHNA and YSLEER. As DNA, the CDR3 is TGCGCCAGCAGCCAACGTGACAGGGGGCGCACAGATACGCAGTATTTT. Protein: CASSQRDRGRTDTQYF.

In this sample, this clonotype turned up a few times. The chain couples TRBV6-7 to TRBJ1-3, with a possible D match to TRBD1 (6 bases). TRBV6-7 is annotated as an ORF whose role is uncertain. This CDR3 region has 16 residues. V gave up 0 bases and J gave up 3 bases, with 12 bases separating them. The CDR3 region has the DNA TGTGCCAGCAGTTACTCACCGGACAGTAATGGAAACACCATATATTTT. Translating it yields CASSYSPDSNGNTIYF.

A few counts support this clonotype. V is TRBV5-6 and J is TRBJ1-5; 8 bases are a match to TRBD1. CDR3 length: 19 amino acids. With V trimmed by 1 base and J by 0 bases, 12 bases remained unmatched. The germline V gene encodes CDR1 SGHDT and CDR2 YYEEEE. The CDR3 nucleotides read TGTGCCAGCAGCTTGACGAAAAGCTGGACAGGGCTTAGCAATCAGCCCCAGCATTTT. Amino acid sequence: CASSLTKSWTGLSNQPQHF.

This rearrangement joins TRBV12-3 or TRBV12-4 to TRBJ2-5; TRBD2 matches at 10 bases. CDR3 size: 15 residues. Germline trimming cut 3 bases from V and 5 bases from J; bases unmatched to any gene: 6. The CDR3 spells CASSFSSGSGETQYF. CDR3 sequence (DNA): TGTGCCAGCAGTTTTTCTAGCGGGAGTGGGGAGACCCAGTACTTC.

Comments on this clonotype: Because it lacks the conserved phenylalanine or tryptophan at the end, this CDR3 is likely a read error. The chain links TRBV12-3 or TRBV12-4 to TRBJ1-1; D unclear. The CDR3 length is 11 residues. V was trimmed by 5 bases and J by 4 bases, leaving 5 bases between them. CDR3 in amino acids: CASSPRTEAFY. The CDR3 nucleotides read TGTGCCAGCAGTCCCCGCACTGAAGCTTTCTAT.

V and J are TRBV19 and TRBJ1-1; 11 bases align to TRBD1. CDR3 length: 13 residues. In germline, CDR1 is LNHDA, CDR2 SQIVND (reference sequence). The trim removed 11 bases at V and 6 bases at J, leaving 8 bases unmatched. This chain's CDR3 is CAAGQGAYAEAFF. CDR3 bases: TGTGCCGCTGGACAGGGGGCGTATGCTGAAGCTTTCTTT.

The V and J genes are TRBV5-1 and TRBJ2-3; D gene ambiguous. V was shortened by 6 bases and J by 6 bases, with 11 bases between the two germline ends. Germline lookup yields CDR1 SGHRS and CDR2 YFSETQ. The CDR3 is 12 residues long. In nucleotides, the CDR3 is TGCGCCAGCACCTCAGTTGGGGATACGCAGTATTTT. It is translated as CASTSVGDTQYF.

The J gene is TRBJ1-6, the V gene TRBV20-1; D is possibly TRBD1 (6 bases). Looked up from germline, CDR1 is DFQATT and CDR2 is SNEGSKA (reference sequence). CDR3 length: 14 residues. The V end lost 6 bases, the J end lost 5 bases, and 14 bases lay between the germline ends. The CDR3 nucleotides are TGCAGTGCCGAAAAGGACAGAGATAATTCACCCCTCCACTTT. Its translation is CSAEKDRDNSPLHF.

The chain couples TRBV27 to TRBJ1-1; a weak D match, TRBD1 (6 bases). The V gene lost 7 bases and the J gene lost 0 bases, with 9 bases spanning the gap. The CDR3 covers 13 residues. CDR1 is MNHEY, CDR2 SMNVEV, per germline (reference sequence). This CDR3 is CASIGDMNTEAFF. DNA for the CDR3: TGTGCCAGCATCGGGGACATGAACACTGAAGCTTTCTTT.

A few counts support this clonotype. V gene TRBV7-9 combines with J gene TRBJ1-5; D not certain. V lost 2 bases and J 4 bases, leaving 15 bases between the germline ends. Germline lookup yields CDR1 SEHNR and CDR2 FQNEAQ (reference sequence). The CDR3 has 16 residues. Written as DNA, the CDR3 is TGTGCCAGCAGCTTAATAGGCGGTGCGGGGAATCAGCCCCAGCATTTT. It translates to CASSLIGGAGNQPQHF.

This chain uses TRBV11-1 with TRBJ2-7; unclear D gene. The V end lost 2 bases, the J end lost 0 bases, and 11 bases lay between the germline ends. CDR1 SGHAT and CDR2 FQDESV come from the germline V gene (reference sequence). The length of the CDR3 is 15 residues. The CDR3 DNA reads as TGTGCCAGCAGCTTAACTGTAACCATCTCCTACGAGCAGTACTTC. Translation: CASSLTVTISYEQYF.

Points on this clonotype: Its ends do not fully match the called genes, so a read error is possible. This rearrangement joins TRBV28 to TRBJ2-7; D is uncertain. Germline V CDR1 and CDR2: MDHEN, SYDVKM. The CDR3 has 12 amino acids. The CDR3, as DNA: TGTGGCAGCAGTTCCCCCTACTACGAGCAGTACTTC. Its protein product is CGSSSPYYEQYF.